This TCR beta chain was captured by sequencing in a study of shared clonotypes between healthy human individuals. At the level of the study: CD8 memory received one plate per donor, CD8 naive two, CD4 memory three and CD4 naive three. General study points: Non-shared clonotypes had lower generation probabilities than clonotypes shared by all four sorted-subset donors.

It was CD45RO-negative cells, positively selected for CCR7, that made up naive CD8 cells, with terminally differentiated effector memory CD45RA+ cells excluded. Several immunoSEQ plates received, in even portions, the genomic DNA of each subset. Each replicate PCR on the sorted subsets used approximately 180 ng DNA (around 30,000 T cell genomes). Sequenced by immunoSEQ multiplex PCR; TCRdb stores in-frame clones only, minus some. The repertoire holds about 580,000 clones, with roughly 98% as singletons. Concerning this clone: Its cognate antigen is unknown.

V lost 3 bases, J lost 3 bases, and 8 bases lay in between. The CDR3 spans 13 residues. Germline CDR1 is MDHEN and CDR2 is SYDVKM. This receptor was taken from a man between 25 and 39 years old in good health. Sequencing was done on a sample of naive CD8+ T cells sorted from blood. The chain combines TRBV28 with TRBJ1-1, with D unclear. CDR3 sequence reads: CASSFSRDTEAFF. As DNA, the CDR3 is TGTGCCAGCAGTTTTTCAAGGGACACTGAAGCTTTCTTT.